One sample yielded the 13 T cell receptor beta chains listed below, sequenced in a study of T cell responses to AZD1222 COVID-19 vaccine (dated by TCRdb to the early 2020s). Per the publication, the time point label means: baseline before first vaccination. Libraries were prepared through the immunoSEQ multiplex PCR assay. This immuneACCESS table, as held by TCRdb, lists in-frame sequences with V and J called but not all clones. Of the missing ones, under half trace to an unresolved V gene in checked studies; the others have no known cause. Present in this sample are roughly 160,000 clones, about 95% of which were seen just once. About 0.6% of the sample belongs to the ten largest clones. The sample here was peripheral blood, taken on day 0 of AZD1222 vaccination. The receptors derive from an adult in good health.

This clone was counted between two and nine times. The chain has TRBV6-1 and TRBJ1-6; D is ambiguous. Germline V gene lookup returns CDR1 MNHNS and CDR2 SASEGT. V dropped 0 bases and J dropped 11 bases, with 17 bases sitting between them. The CDR3 contains 16 residues. The chain's CDR3 is CASSEAGEWAGAPLHF. The CDR3 DNA sequence: TGTGCCAGCAGTGAAGCGGGTGAATGGGCTGGCGCACCCCTCCACTTT.

This clone showed up just once. The chain carries TRBV10-1 and TRBJ2-7, with D uncertain. This CDR3 region has 14 residues. The V and J ends lost 9 bases and 2 bases respectively, with 17 bases between them. Germline lookup yields CDR1 WNHNN and CDR2 SYGVQD (reference sequence). The DNA for the CDR3 is TGCGCCAGTTCTCCCGCGAGGAAGCCCTACGAGCAGTACTTC. It translates to CASSPARKPYEQYF.

This sequence joins TRBV7-8 and TRBJ1-5; 8 nucleotides match TRBD1. The V and J ends lost 4 bases and 6 bases, in that order; junction bases with no gene match: 5. Looked up from germline, CDR1 is SGHVS and CDR2 is FQNEAQ. The CDR3 extends over 14 amino acids. CDR3 sequence reads: CASSYGTGLQPQHF. In DNA form, the CDR3 reads TGTGCCAGCAGCTATGGGACAGGCCTTCAGCCCCAGCATTTT.

This chain uses TRBV10-3 with TRBJ1-2; 8 bases are shared with TRBD1. The CDR3 extends over 15 amino acids. The junction had 6 bases not matched to a gene; V was cut back by 3 bases and J by 3 bases. The germline gives CDR1 ENHRY, CDR2 SYGVKD. CDR3 coding DNA: TGTGCCATCAGTGATCCGGACAGGGAGGACTATGGCTACACCTTC. Protein sequence: CAISDPDREDYGYTF.

The chain employs TRBV29-1 and TRBJ2-3, with D possibly TRBD2 on 6 matching bases. CDR3 length: 12 residues. The V and J ends lost 6 bases and 2 bases respectively, with 9 bases between them. CDR1 and CDR2 from the germline V gene are SQVTM and ANQGSEA. The CDR3, as DNA: TGCAGCGTCTTAGCGGCCACAGATACGCAGTATTTT. Amino acid sequence: CSVLAATDTQYF.

V usage is TRBV18 and J usage is TRBJ2-1; 13 bases are a match to TRBD2. J gave up 5 bases and V 8 bases, and 0 bases lay outside the gene matches. This CDR3 is 13 amino acids long. Looked up from germline, CDR1 is KGHSH and CDR2 is LQKENI. CDR3 DNA sequence: TGTGCCAGCGGGACTAGCGGGGACAATGAGCAGTTCTTC. The encoded protein is CASGTSGDNEQFF.

V and J are TRBV6-1 and TRBJ1-5; 10 bases are shared with TRBD1. CDR3 length: 20 residues. Germline lookup yields CDR1 MNHNS and CDR2 SASEGT. Trimming at V came to 0 bases and at J to 2 bases, leaving 13 bases not matched to a gene. The CDR3 DNA follows: TGTGCCAGCAGTGAAGCGCTTCGAGGACAGGGGGTATTGGGCAATCAGCCCCAGCATTTT. It encodes CASSEALRGQGVLGNQPQHF.

The chain recombines TRBV4-1 with TRBJ2-5; D call uncertain. Trimming removed 6 bases from V and 0 bases from J, with 5 bases in between. The CDR3 runs to 12 residues. Per the germline V gene, CDR1 is MGHRA and CDR2 is YSYEKL. The CDR3 DNA sequence: TGCGCCAGCAGACCGTACCAAGAGACCCAGTACTTC. Translated: CASRPYQETQYF.

The chain has TRBV27 and TRBJ2-1; 8 nucleotides agree with TRBD2. Germline CDR1 is MNHEY and CDR2 is SMNVEV (reference sequence). The CDR3 totals 15 residues. Unmatched junction bases numbered 17, after V lost 7 bases and J lost 12 bases. In DNA form, the CDR3 reads TGTGCCAGCACCCCACCGGGACTAGAGGGAACGGGGCAGTTCTTC. Translating it yields CASTPPGLEGTGQFF.

The chain employs TRBV19 and TRBJ1-5; D might be TRBD1 (5 bases). This CDR3 region has 12 residues. CDR1 and CDR2 from the germline V gene are LNHDA and SQIVND (reference sequence). Deletions cut 9 bases from V and 7 bases from J, with 13 bases between. The CDR3: CASQRGGQPQHF. CDR3 coding DNA: TGTGCCAGCCAGAGGGGAGGGCAGCCCCAGCATTTT. The complete variable domain, with remaining parts taken from reference TRBV19 and TRBJ1-5, reads DGGITQSPKYLFRKEGQNVTLSCEQNLNHDAMYWYRQDPGQGLRLIYYSQIVNDFQKGDIAEGYSVSREKKESFPLTVTSAQKNPTAFYLCASQRGGQPQHFGDGTRLSIL.

The V call is TRBV5-1, the J call TRBJ2-2; the D gene could be TRBD1 or TRBD2 (6 bases each). Germline-derived CDR1 and CDR2 are SGHRS and YFSETQ. The V and J ends lost 2 bases and 4 bases respectively, with 15 bases between them. The CDR3 sequence is 16 residues long. Here the CDR3 reads CASSFDGGRATGELFF. The CDR3 region has the DNA TGCGCCAGCAGCTTTGACGGGGGCAGGGCCACCGGGGAGCTGTTTTTT.

V and J are TRBV5-1 and TRBJ2-2; the D is unclear. The CDR3 sequence is 14 residues long. Germline V CDR1 and CDR2: SGHRS, YFSETQ. Trimming stripped 5 bases from V and 3 bases from J, with 11 bases between. CDR3 sequence (DNA): TGCGCCAGCAGTTCCGTACGCGACACCGGGGAGCTGTTTTTT. Its translation is CASSSVRDTGELFF.

The chain uses TRBV19 and TRBJ1-5; D uncertain. The CDR3 has 14 residues. Per the germline V gene, CDR1 is LNHDA and CDR2 is SQIVND (reference sequence). V shed 0 bases and J shed 6 bases, with 9 bases lying between them. The CDR3 sequence is CASSIDLTGQPQHF. In nucleotides, the CDR3 is TGTGCCAGTAGTATAGATCTGACGGGTCAGCCCCAGCATTTT.